Below are 20 T cell receptor beta chains sequenced from a single sample in a study of T cells in Graves' hyperthyroidism and ophthalmopathy. RNA transcripts were the template for amplifying TCR beta CDR3 regions. HTBI primers drove first-round RT-PCR of the TCR CDR3. TCRdb independently ran MiXCR on the multiplex PCR reads; one entry per CDR3 protein. The data hold hundreds of thousands of distinct CDR3 sequences, with around a sixth observed a single time. Sequencing was performed on blood. Receptors originate from a woman younger than 30 with Graves' hyperthyroidism.

This clonotype was counted ten times or more. The chain carries TRBV28 and TRBJ1-2; maybe TRBD1 (5 bases). With 3 bases removed from V and 0 bases from J, the gap between germline ends came to 17 bases. This CDR3 comprises 17 residues. Germline assignment: CDR1 MDHEN and CDR2 SYDVKM. CDR3 residues: CASSFGTLIRANYGYTF. In DNA, the CDR3 is TGTGCCAGCAGTTTCGGGACTCTCATCCGGGCTAACTATGGCTACACCTTC.

This clonotype has just a few counts. This chain uses TRBV20-1 with TRBJ2-3, with 15 bases matching TRBD2. Trimming at V came to 3 bases and at J to 4 bases, leaving 8 bases not matched to a gene. Germline V lookup: CDR1 DFQATT, CDR2 SNEGSKA (reference sequence). This CDR3 comprises 17 residues. CDR3 region: CSASFGLAGGIPDTQYF. In DNA form, the CDR3 reads TGCAGTGCTAGCTTCGGACTAGCGGGGGGGATCCCAGATACGCAGTATTTT.

This clonotype was counted ten times or more. The rearrangement links TRBV6-1 to TRBJ2-1; 8 positions agree with TRBD2. The CDR3 length is 15 residues. Trimming at V came to 5 bases and at J to 1 base, leaving 4 bases not matched to a gene. CDR1 and CDR2 from the germline V gene are MNHNS and SASEGT. The CDR3 DNA sequence: TGTGCCAGCAGTAGACGGGGGGGATCCTACAATGAGCAGTTCTTC. Encoded protein: CASSRRGGSYNEQFF.

This clonotype was counted between two and nine times. The chain joins TRBV7-9 to TRBJ2-7, with D unresolved. Trimming stripped 8 bases from V and 1 base from J, with 12 bases between. The CDR3 extends over 13 amino acids. In germline, CDR1 is SEHNR, CDR2 FQNEAQ (reference sequence). In nucleotides, the CDR3 is TGTGCCAGCCGCCCCCCCCAGTCCTACGAGCAGTACTTC. Translation gives CASRPPQSYEQYF.

This clonotype has just a few counts. The J gene is TRBJ1-6, the V gene TRBV7-2, with D possibly being TRBD1 (5 bases). Trimming removed 0 bases at V and 10 bases at J, with 10 bases between. The CDR3 covers 14 residues. The germline V gene encodes CDR1 SGHTA and CDR2 FQGNSA. CDR3 sequence: CASSLAGRFSPLHF. CDR3 DNA sequence: TGTGCCAGCAGCTTAGCGGGGCGTTTCTCACCCCTCCACTTT.

This clonotype was detected ten times or more. The gene calls are TRBV6-5 and TRBJ2-7; 10 nucleotides align to TRBD1. Germline CDR1 reads MNHEY; CDR2 reads SVGAGI. Trimming took 4 bases from V and 1 from J; bases not matched to a gene: 7. The CDR3 sequence is 16 residues long. CDR3 in DNA: TGTGCCAGCAGTTCCCCGGGACAGGGGACGTCCTACGAGCAGTACTTC. Translated: CASSSPGQGTSYEQYF.

In this sample, this clonotype turned up many times. The CDR3 sequence: CASSLERGLNQPQHF. The CDR3, as DNA: TGTGCCAGCAGCTTAGAACGGGGGCTCAATCAGCCCCAGCATTTT. The chain is built from TRBV7-2 and TRBJ1-5; weak D call: TRBD1 (6 bases). Trimming took 1 base from V and 3 from J, leaving 10 bases between them. Germline assignment: CDR1 SGHTA and CDR2 FQGNSA. CDR3 length: 15 amino acids.

This clonotype was recorded at least ten times. The chain carries TRBV7-9 and TRBJ1-2; the match to TRBD1 covers 8 bases. CDR1 is SEHNR, CDR2 FQNEAQ, per germline (reference sequence). Trimming cost V 5 bases and J 1 base; bases outside gene matches: 9. This CDR3 is 16 amino acids long. The CDR3 protein is CASSHTDRDLNYGYTF. CDR3 nucleotide sequence: TGTGCCAGCAGCCACACGGACAGGGACCTTAACTATGGCTACACCTTC. Drawing the rest from reference TRBV7-9 and TRBJ1-2, the complete variable domain is DTGVSQNPRHKITKRGQNVTFRCDPISEHNRLYWYRQTLGQGPEFLTYFQNEAQLEKSRLLSDRFSAERPKGSFSTLEIQRTEQGDSAMYLCASSHTDRDLNYGYTFGSGTRLTVV.

There are a few counts of this clonotype. Compared with germline, one end of the junction differs, possibly owing to a read error. V is TRBV28 and J is TRBJ2-3, with D perhaps TRBD1 (6 bases). Germline CDR1 MDHEN, CDR2 SYDVKM. The CDR3 is made up of 18 amino acids. The CDR3 reads CAGSFPLNRVISTDTQYF. The CDR3 DNA sequence: TGTGCCGGCAGTTTCCCTCTTAACAGGGTTATTAGCACAGATACGCAGTATTTT.

Ten or more counts support this clonotype. This sequence joins TRBV7-9 and TRBJ2-1, with 11 nucleotides matching TRBD2. Germline CDR1 and CDR2: SEHNR and FQNEAQ (reference sequence). J lost 4 bases, V lost 5 bases, and 13 bases had no gene match. CDR3 length: 18 residues. DNA for the CDR3: TGTGCCAGCAGCCCCCGACCTGGGACTAGCGGCACATACAATGAGCAGTTCTTC. It is translated as CASSPRPGTSGTYNEQFF.

This clonotype was detected ten times or more. This chain links TRBV6-1 with TRBJ1-2, with 7 bases identical to TRBD1. This CDR3 contains 16 residues. The V gene end was trimmed by 8 bases and the J gene end by 2 bases; junction bases not matched to a gene: 14. Germline CDR1 and CDR2: MNHNS and SASEGT. CDR3 residues: CASRRDSLLGNYGYTF. The DNA for the CDR3 is TGTGCCAGCCGCCGGGACAGTCTTTTGGGCAACTATGGCTACACCTTC.

This clonotype was seen a handful of times. The chain joins TRBV13 to TRBJ2-7; 11 bases fit TRBD1. With 5 bases clipped from V and 2 bases from J, the junction kept 5 bases outside the gene matches. Germline CDR1 reads PRHDT; CDR2 reads FYEKMQ (reference sequence). The CDR3 length is 15 residues. DNA for the CDR3: TGTGCCAGCAGCCCACCGGGACAGGGGGCCTACGAGCAGTACTTC. Protein sequence: CASSPPGQGAYEQYF.

This clonotype was observed at least ten times. The CDR3 sequence: CASSSPTGFSREQYF. The CDR3 region has the DNA TGTGCCAGCAGTTCGCCGACAGGGTTTTCTCGCGAGCAGTACTTC. The V and J genes are TRBV28 and TRBJ2-7; 7 positions agree with TRBD1. Per the germline V gene, CDR1 is MDHEN and CDR2 is SYDVKM. V was pared by 4 bases and J by 6 bases, with 12 bases of the junction left unmatched. The CDR3 length is 15 residues.

This clonotype has just a few counts. V and J are TRBV7-9 and TRBJ2-3; 13 bases fit TRBD2. V was clipped by 5 bases and J by 4 bases; unmatched bases: 0. Germline CDR1 and CDR2: SEHNR and FQNEAQ (reference sequence). The CDR3 spans 14 residues. The CDR3, as DNA: TGTGCCAGCAGCACTAGCGGGAGGGCAGATACGCAGTATTTT. It encodes CASSTSGRADTQYF.

This clonotype was seen a few times. Here the CDR3 DNA reads TGTGCCAGCAGCTTGGCAGCCTCGAACACTGAAGCTTTCTTT. It yields the protein CASSLAASNTEAFF. The V call is TRBV5-5, the J call TRBJ1-1; D is uncertain. The germline gives CDR1 SGHKS, CDR2 YYEKEE (reference sequence). There are 14 residues in the CDR3. With 0 bases removed from V and 1 base from J, the gap between germline ends came to 7 bases.

Comment on this clonotype: Since the CDR3 does not end with the conserved phenylalanine or tryptophan, this likely comes from a read error. CDR3 nucleotide sequence: TGCAGTGCTGGGGGGAACTACGAGCAGTACCTC. Protein sequence: CSAGGNYEQYL. The chain couples TRBV20-1 to TRBJ2-7, with a weak D call TRBD2 (6 bases). Germline CDR1 DFQATT, CDR2 SNEGSKA (reference sequence). The CDR3 is 11 residues long. V was clipped by 5 bases and J by 3 bases, with 8 bases between them.

This clonotype was seen ten or more times. This rearrangement joins TRBV20-1 to TRBJ2-1; unclear D gene. CDR1 and CDR2 (germline): DFQATT, SNEGSKA (reference sequence). The CDR3 has 16 residues. The V end lost 8 bases, the J end lost 1 base, and 21 bases lay between the germline ends. This chain's CDR3 is CSSHPQAMRSYNEQFF. CDR3 in DNA: TGCAGTTCCCACCCCCAAGCGATGCGATCCTACAATGAGCAGTTCTTC.

This clonotype was detected ten times or more. The chain is built from TRBV7-9 and TRBJ2-1; D is unresolved. CDR3 length: 15 amino acids. In germline, CDR1 is SEHNR, CDR2 FQNEAQ (reference sequence). V lost 2 bases, J lost 4 bases, and 12 bases lay in between. The CDR3 DNA is TGTGCCAGCAGCTTATACGGGCAGCCTTACAATGAGCAGTTCTTC. As protein: CASSLYGQPYNEQFF.

This clonotype was observed at least ten times. This chain connects TRBV11-2 to TRBJ1-1; no clear D. Germline values: CDR1 SGHAT, CDR2 FQNNGV. The length of the CDR3 is 9 residues. Here the CDR3 reads CAPDTEAFF. The CDR3 bases are TGTGCTCCCGATACTGAAGCTTTCTTT.

This clonotype has a count of ten or more. The DNA of the CDR3 is TGTGCCAGCAGCCACGGGACAGACTCCTACGAGCAGTACTTC. Protein sequence: CASSHGTDSYEQYF. The chain is built from TRBV7-2 and TRBJ2-7, with TRBD1 identical over 7 bases. The germline V gene encodes CDR1 SGHTA and CDR2 FQGNSA. This CDR3 spans 14 amino acids. The V and J ends lost 5 bases and 0 bases, in that order; junction bases with no gene match: 4.